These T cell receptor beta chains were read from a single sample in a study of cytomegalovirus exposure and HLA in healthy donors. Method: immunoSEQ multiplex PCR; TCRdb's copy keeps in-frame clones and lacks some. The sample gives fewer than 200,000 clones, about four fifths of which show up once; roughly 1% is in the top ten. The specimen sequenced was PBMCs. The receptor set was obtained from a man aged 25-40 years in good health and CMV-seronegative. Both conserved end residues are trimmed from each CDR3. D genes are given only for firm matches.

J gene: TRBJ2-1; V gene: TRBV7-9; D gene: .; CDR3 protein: ASRTGTSIYNEQF
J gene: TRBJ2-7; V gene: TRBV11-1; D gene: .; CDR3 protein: ASSSTDDTSYEQY
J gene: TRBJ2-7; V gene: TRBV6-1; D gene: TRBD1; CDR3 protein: ASRPPGQGKEQY
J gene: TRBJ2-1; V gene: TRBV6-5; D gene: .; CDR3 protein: ASLLGNEQF
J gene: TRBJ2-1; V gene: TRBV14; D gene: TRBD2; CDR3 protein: ASSQFLAGYNEQF
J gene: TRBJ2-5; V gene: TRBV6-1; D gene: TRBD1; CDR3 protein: ASSKDRVIQETQY
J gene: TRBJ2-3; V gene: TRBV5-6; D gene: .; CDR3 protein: ASSPPRGIEDTQY
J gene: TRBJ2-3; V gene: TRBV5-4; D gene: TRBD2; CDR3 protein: ASSLPSGTETQY
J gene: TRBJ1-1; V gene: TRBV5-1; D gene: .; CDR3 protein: ASSLGPGVGTEAF
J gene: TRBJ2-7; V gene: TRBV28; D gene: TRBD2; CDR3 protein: ASSRTSGSPSSYEQY
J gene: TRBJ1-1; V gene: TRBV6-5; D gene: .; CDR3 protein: ASSYEGRETTEAF
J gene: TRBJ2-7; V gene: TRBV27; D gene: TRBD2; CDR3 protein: ASWDSGSAYEQY
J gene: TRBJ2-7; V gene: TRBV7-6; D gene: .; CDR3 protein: ASSSLDSGYEQY
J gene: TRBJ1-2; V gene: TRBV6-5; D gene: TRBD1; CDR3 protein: ASSQRGPYGYT
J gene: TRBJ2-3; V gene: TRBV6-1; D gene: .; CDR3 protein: ASGRTFSRNTQY
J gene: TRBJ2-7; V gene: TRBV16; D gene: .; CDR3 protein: ASSQTTDYEQY
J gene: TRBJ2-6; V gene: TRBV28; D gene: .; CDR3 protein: ASSLRGTSSGANVLT
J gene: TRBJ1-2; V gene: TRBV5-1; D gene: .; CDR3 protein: ASSIEGVLGYT
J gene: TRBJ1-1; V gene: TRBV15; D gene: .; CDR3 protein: ATSRAPSGVLNTEAF
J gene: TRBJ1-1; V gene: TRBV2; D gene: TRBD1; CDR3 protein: ASADRFKNTEAF
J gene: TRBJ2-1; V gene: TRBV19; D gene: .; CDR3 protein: ASGYLAGSIYNEQF
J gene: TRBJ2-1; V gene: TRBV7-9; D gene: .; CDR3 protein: ASSRNEQF
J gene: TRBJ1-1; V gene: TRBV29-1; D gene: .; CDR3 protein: SVEHRMNTEAF
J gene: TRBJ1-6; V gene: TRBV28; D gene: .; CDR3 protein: ASSWVRVDSPLH
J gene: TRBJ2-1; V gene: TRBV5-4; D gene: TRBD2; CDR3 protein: ASSFATSGYNEQF
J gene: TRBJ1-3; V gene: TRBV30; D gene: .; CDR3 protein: AWSGTAGNTIY
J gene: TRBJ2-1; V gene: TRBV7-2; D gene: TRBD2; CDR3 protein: ASSPASGGLYNEQF
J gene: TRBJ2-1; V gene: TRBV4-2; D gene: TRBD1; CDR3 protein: ASSRDRFGYNEQF
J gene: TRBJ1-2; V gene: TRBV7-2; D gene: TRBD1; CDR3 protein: ASSFGTGGFGYT
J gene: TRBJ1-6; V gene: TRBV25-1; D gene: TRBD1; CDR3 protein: ASTAGQGYNSPLH
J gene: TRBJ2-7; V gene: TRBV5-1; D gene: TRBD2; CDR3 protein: ASSWGSLADSYEQY
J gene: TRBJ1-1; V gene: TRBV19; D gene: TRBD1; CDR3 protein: ASRLQGLNTEAF
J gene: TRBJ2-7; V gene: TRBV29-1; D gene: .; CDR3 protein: SVEGGFAYEQY
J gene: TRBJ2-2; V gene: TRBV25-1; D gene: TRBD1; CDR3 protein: ASSATGTAYTGELF
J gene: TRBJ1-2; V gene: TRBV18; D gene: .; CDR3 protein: ASSVRDTGDYGYT
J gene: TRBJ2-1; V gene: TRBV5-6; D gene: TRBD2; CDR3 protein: ASSLVVAGSYNEQF
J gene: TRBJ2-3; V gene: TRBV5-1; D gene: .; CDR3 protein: ASSFEGADTQY
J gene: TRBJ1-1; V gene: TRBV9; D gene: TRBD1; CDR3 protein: ASSVTGGANTEAF
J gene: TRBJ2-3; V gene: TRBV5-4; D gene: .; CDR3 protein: ASSLGAGSTDTQY
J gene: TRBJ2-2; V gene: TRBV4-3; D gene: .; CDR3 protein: ASSQDPLPGELF
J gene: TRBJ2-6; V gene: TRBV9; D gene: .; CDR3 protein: ASSVFVSGPSGANVLT
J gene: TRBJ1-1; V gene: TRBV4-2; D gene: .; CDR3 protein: ASSRSVGNSYQGTEAF
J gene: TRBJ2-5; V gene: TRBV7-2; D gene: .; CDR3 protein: ASSLLTSYQETQY
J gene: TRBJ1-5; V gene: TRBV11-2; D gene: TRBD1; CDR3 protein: ASSPDRDLGQPQH
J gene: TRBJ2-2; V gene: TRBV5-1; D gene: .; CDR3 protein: ASSFGGTGELF
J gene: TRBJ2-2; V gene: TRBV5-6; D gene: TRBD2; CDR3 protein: ASSFSLLAGVFDTGELF
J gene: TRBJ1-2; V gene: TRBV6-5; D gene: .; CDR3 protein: APRGNYGYT
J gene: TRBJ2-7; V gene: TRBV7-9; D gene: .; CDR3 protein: ASSLYRDYEQY
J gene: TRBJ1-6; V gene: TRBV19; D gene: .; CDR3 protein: ASSIDRTLGNSPLH
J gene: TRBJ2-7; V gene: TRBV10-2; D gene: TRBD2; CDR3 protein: ASSEPPGLADFYEQY
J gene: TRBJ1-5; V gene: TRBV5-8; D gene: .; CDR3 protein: ASSRNPGQISNQPQH
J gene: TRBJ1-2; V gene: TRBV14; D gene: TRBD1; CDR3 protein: ASSLGTDYGYT
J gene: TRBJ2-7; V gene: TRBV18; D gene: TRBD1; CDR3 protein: ASSPPIGTGRTYEQY
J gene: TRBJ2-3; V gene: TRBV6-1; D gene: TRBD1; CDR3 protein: ASSEARGQTVTDTQY
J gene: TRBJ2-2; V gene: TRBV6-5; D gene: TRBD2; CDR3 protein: ASRRGLAGIGELF
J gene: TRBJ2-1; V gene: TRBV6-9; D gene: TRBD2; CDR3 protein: ASTQGTSGGEVLRMF
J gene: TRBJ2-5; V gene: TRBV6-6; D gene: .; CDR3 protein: ASSRFTVETQY
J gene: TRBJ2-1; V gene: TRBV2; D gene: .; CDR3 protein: AGGSGRQTYNEQF
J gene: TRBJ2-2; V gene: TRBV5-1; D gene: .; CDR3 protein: ASSFQTGNTGELF
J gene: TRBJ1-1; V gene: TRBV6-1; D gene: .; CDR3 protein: ASSDRGKDAEAF